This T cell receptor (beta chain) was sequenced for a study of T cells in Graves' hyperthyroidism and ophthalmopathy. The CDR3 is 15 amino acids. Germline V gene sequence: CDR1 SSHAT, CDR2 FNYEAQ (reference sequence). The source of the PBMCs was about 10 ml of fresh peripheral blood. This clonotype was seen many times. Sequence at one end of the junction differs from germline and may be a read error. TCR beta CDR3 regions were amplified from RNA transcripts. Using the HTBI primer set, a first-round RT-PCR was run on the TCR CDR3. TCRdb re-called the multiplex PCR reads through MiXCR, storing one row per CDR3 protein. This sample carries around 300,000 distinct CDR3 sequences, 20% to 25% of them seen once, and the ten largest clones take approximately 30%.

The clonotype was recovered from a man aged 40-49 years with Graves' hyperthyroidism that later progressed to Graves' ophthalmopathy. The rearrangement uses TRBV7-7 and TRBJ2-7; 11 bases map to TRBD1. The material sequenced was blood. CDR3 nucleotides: TGTGCTAGCAGCAAGGACAGGGGGCCTTCCTACGAGCAGTACTTC. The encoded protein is CASSKDRGPSYEQYF. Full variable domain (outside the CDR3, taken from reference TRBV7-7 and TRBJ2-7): GAGVSQSPRYKVTKRGQDVTLRCDPISSHATLYWYQQALGQGPEFLTYFNYEAQPDKSGLPSDRFSAERPEGSISTLTIQRTEQRDSAMYRCASSKDRGPSYEQYFGPGTRLTVT.